These 23 T cell receptor beta chains were sequenced from one sample in a study of cytomegalovirus exposure and HLA in healthy donors. Primers for the PCR totalled 60 Vbeta and 13 Jbeta. The method was immunoSEQ multiplex PCR; TCRdb's version includes in-frame clones alone and lacks a portion of them. In the table there are some 100,000 clones, 60% to 85% of which are singletons. Sequences were obtained from PBMCs. These receptors came from a woman in her thirties or forties in good health and CMV-seropositive.

This sequence joins TRBV28 and TRBJ2-7, with 8 bases lining up with TRBD2. The V segment lost 8 bases and the J segment 5 bases; nucleotides outside the gene matches: 20. The CDR3 covers 17 residues. CDR1 MDHEN and CDR2 SYDVKM come from the germline V gene. The chain's CDR3 is CASSSSGRLASRNEQYF. DNA of the CDR3: TGTGCCAGCTCTTCCTCGGGCAGACTAGCGTCTCGTAACGAGCAGTACTTC.

The chain links TRBV27 to TRBJ2-7; D is undetermined. Trimming shortened V by 3 bases and J by 3 bases, and 9 bases separated the two germline ends. Germline assignment: CDR1 MNHEY and CDR2 SMNVEV (reference sequence). This CDR3 spans 13 amino acids. The CDR3 protein is CASSFGSDYEQYF. The CDR3 DNA sequence: TGTGCCAGCAGTTTCGGGTCCGACTACGAGCAGTACTTC.

The V gene is TRBV28, the J gene TRBJ2-2; D is perhaps TRBD2 (6 bases). Germline values: CDR1 MDHEN, CDR2 SYDVKM. V lost 2 bases and J 4 bases, leaving 14 bases between the germline ends. CDR3 length equals 16 residues. CDR3 nucleotide sequence: TGTGCCAGCAGTTTACATTCGGGGGACCTCACCGGGGAGCTGTTTTTT. Its translation is CASSLHSGDLTGELFF.

The chain employs TRBV7-9 and TRBJ1-1, with 8 bases lining up with TRBD1. CDR3 length equals 13 residues. Germline values: CDR1 SEHNR, CDR2 FQNEAQ (reference sequence). Trimming at V came to 11 bases and at J to 1 base, leaving 6 bases not matched to a gene. The CDR3 is CALGTGGNTEAFF. The CDR3 DNA is TGTGCCCTCGGGACAGGTGGGAACACTGAAGCTTTCTTT.

The chain uses TRBV15 and TRBJ2-7; tentative D call: TRBD2 (6 bases). Germline V gene lookup returns CDR1 LNHNV and CDR2 YYDKDF (reference sequence). V gave up 7 bases and J gave up 4 bases, with 20 bases separating them. The CDR3 is made up of 15 amino acids. CDR3 in amino acids: CATNAGSGSIYEQYF. DNA for the CDR3: TGTGCCACCAACGCTGGGTCCGGGAGCATATACGAGCAGTACTTC.

This chain uses TRBV2 with TRBJ1-1, with TRBD1 matching over 7 bases. The CDR3 is 14 residues long. V lost 5 bases and J lost 4; bases outside the gene matches: 7. The germline V gene has CDR1 SNHLY and CDR2 FYNNEI. The CDR3 bases are TGTGCCAGCAGTACAGGGGCCGAGGGCACTGAAGCTTTCTTT. Translated, it gives CASSTGAEGTEAFF.

As to this clone: At one end the junction does not follow the germline gene, possibly because of a read error. J is TRBJ2-2 and V is TRBV7-9, with D hard to call. CDR1 is SEHNR, CDR2 FQNEAQ, per germline (reference sequence). The CDR3 is 12 amino acids. The CDR3 sequence is CSSSLPLGELFF. For the CDR3, the DNA is TGTTCCAGCAGCTTACCCCTCGGGGAGCTGTTTTTT.

V gene TRBV6-5 combines with J gene TRBJ2-3, with TRBD2 matching over 14 bases. V was pared by 6 bases and J by 6 bases, with 5 bases of the junction left unmatched. Germline V CDR1 and CDR2: MNHEY, SVGAGI. The CDR3 is 15 amino acids. The DNA for the CDR3 is TGTGCCAGCAGAAGACTAGCGGGAGGGGCGGATACGCAGTATTTT. It encodes CASRRLAGGADTQYF.

This chain joins TRBV6-6 and TRBJ2-7; 9 bases are shared with TRBD1. Per the germline V gene, CDR1 is MNHNY and CDR2 is SVGAGI (reference sequence). V was pared by 5 bases and J by 4 bases, with 6 bases of the junction left unmatched. CDR3 size: 14 residues. CDR3 in DNA: TGTGCCAGCAGTACAGGACAGGGGCTATACGAGCAGTACTTC. Its translation: CASSTGQGLYEQYF.

The gene calls are TRBV11-2 and TRBJ2-1; 7 bases agree with TRBD1. The CDR3 is 15 residues long. CDR1 SGHAT and CDR2 FQNNGV come from the germline V gene. V shed 5 bases, J shed 3 bases, and the junction held 7 bases outside the gene matches. The CDR3: CASSPGTEVYNEQFF. The CDR3 DNA reads TGTGCCAGCAGCCCCGGGACAGAGGTCTACAATGAGCAGTTCTTC.

The V and J genes are TRBV30 and TRBJ2-7; TRBD2 matches at 7 bases. The CDR3 runs 13 residues. In germline, CDR1 is GTSNPN, CDR2 SVGIG (reference sequence). Unmatched junction bases numbered 2, after V lost 1 base and J lost 2 bases. DNA of the CDR3: TGTGCCTGGAGTGAGCGGGACGCCTACGAGCAGTACTTC. Protein product: CAWSERDAYEQYF.

This sequence joins TRBV6-1 and TRBJ1-5; TRBD1 matches at 8 bases. Trimming at V came to 6 bases and at J to 6 bases, leaving 10 bases not matched to a gene. CDR3 length equals 15 residues. Germline lookup yields CDR1 MNHNS and CDR2 SASEGT. The CDR3 sequence is CASRDSGGTSQPQHF. The DNA of the CDR3 is TGTGCCAGCAGAGATTCAGGGGGCACGAGTCAGCCCCAGCATTTT.

The rearrangement uses TRBV6-4 and TRBJ2-1; TRBD1 agrees at 8 bases. V lost 3 bases to trimming and J lost 10 bases; unmatched junction nucleotides: 14. CDR3 length: 16 residues. Germline CDR1 and CDR2: MRHNA and SNTAGT. CDR3 sequence reads: CASSERDGTGSQEQFF. The CDR3 region has the DNA TGTGCCAGCAGTGAGAGGGACGGGACAGGATCACAGGAGCAGTTCTTC.

The genes are TRBV7-9 and TRBJ2-7; 7 bases line up with TRBD2. Trimming cost V 7 bases and J 3 bases; bases outside gene matches: 6. Germline CDR1 SEHNR, CDR2 FQNEAQ (reference sequence). The CDR3 loop spans 13 amino acids. Here the CDR3 reads CASTPWGGYEQYF. DNA of the CDR3: TGTGCCAGCACCCCGTGGGGGGGCTACGAGCAGTACTTC.

The gene calls are TRBV19 and TRBJ2-1; TRBD2 might be the D (5 bases). The length of the CDR3 is 15 residues. V lost 4 bases to trimming and J lost 0 bases, with 10 bases between them. The germline V gene has CDR1 LNHDA and CDR2 SQIVND (reference sequence). The CDR3 bases are TGTGCCAGTAGTACCGGGATCTCCTCCTACAATGAGCAGTTCTTC. Its translation is CASSTGISSYNEQFF.

The chain links TRBV5-4 to TRBJ1-2, with D maybe TRBD1 (5 bases). CDR3 length: 18 residues. The germline V gene encodes CDR1 SGHNT and CDR2 YYREEE (reference sequence). V lost 0 bases and J 7 bases, leaving 25 bases between the germline ends. This chain's CDR3 is CASSLGWGKAGLTAGYTF. Here the CDR3 DNA reads TGTGCCAGCAGCTTGGGCTGGGGCAAGGCAGGGCTTACCGCTGGCTACACCTTC.

V usage is TRBV7-3 and J usage is TRBJ2-2, with 7 nucleotides matching TRBD2. Per the germline V gene, CDR1 is SGHTA and CDR2 is FQGTGA. CDR3 length: 15 amino acids. The J segment lost 0 bases and the V segment lost 6 bases, leaving 4 bases of the junction unmatched. Here the CDR3 reads CASRDRGANTGELFF. The CDR3, as DNA: TGTGCCAGCAGAGATCGGGGGGCGAACACCGGGGAGCTGTTTTTT. The whole variable domain, filled in from reference TRBV7-3 and TRBJ2-2, reads GAGVSQTPSNKVTEKGKYVELRCDPISGHTALYWYRQSLGQGPEFLIYFQGTGAADDSGLPNDRFFAVRPEGSVSTLKIQRTERGDSAVYLCASRDRGANTGELFFGEGSRLTVL.

The chain uses TRBV11-3 and TRBJ1-1; D is possibly TRBD1 (5 bases). This CDR3 is 13 amino acids long. V gave up 3 bases and J gave up 4 bases, with 9 bases separating them. Germline V gene sequence: CDR1 SGHNT, CDR2 YENEEA. CDR3 coding DNA: TGTGCCAGCAGCTTTCGGGGGAGCACTGAAGCTTTCTTT. Translated, it gives CASSFRGSTEAFF.

V is TRBV7-3 and J is TRBJ2-3; tentative D call: TRBD2 (6 bases). This CDR3 spans 15 amino acids. Germline values: CDR1 SGHTA, CDR2 FQGTGA. V was clipped by 0 bases and J by 4 bases, with 11 bases between them. In DNA form, the CDR3 reads TGTGCCAGCAGCTTAACGATGCGGGATTCAGATACGCAGTATTTT. Translating gives CASSLTMRDSDTQYF.

The genes are TRBV5-4 and TRBJ1-1; D is undetermined. Germline V gene data show CDR1 as SGHNT and CDR2 as YYREEE (reference sequence). The CDR3 extends over 14 amino acids. V was pared by 0 bases and J by 3 bases, with 9 bases between. In DNA form, the CDR3 reads TGTGCCAGCAGCTTGGTCAACAGTTACACTGAAGCTTTCTTT. This gives the protein CASSLVNSYTEAFF.

This clone was observed a handful of times. The CDR3 protein is CASSFPPGTYEQYF. In DNA, the CDR3 is TGTGCCAGCAGCTTTCCCCCAGGGACCTACGAGCAGTACTTC. This chain connects TRBV7-9 to TRBJ2-7; perhaps TRBD1 as D (5 bases). This CDR3 is built from 14 residues. V was clipped by 3 bases and J by 2 bases, with 11 bases between them. Germline V gene data show CDR1 as SEHNR and CDR2 as FQNEAQ (reference sequence).

The V and J genes are TRBV11-1 and TRBJ2-5; 7 bases are shared with TRBD1. Germline loops: CDR1 SGHAT, CDR2 FQDESV (reference sequence). V lost 2 bases, J lost 2 bases, and 11 bases stayed unmatched. The CDR3 extends over 17 amino acids. DNA for the CDR3: TGTGCCAGCAGCTTATCCTTGGCAGGGGGTACGCAAGAGACCCAGTACTTC. This gives the protein CASSLSLAGGTQETQYF.

The rearrangement links TRBV2 to TRBJ1-4; 8 nucleotides agree with TRBD1. The CDR3 is 15 amino acids. The junction had 6 bases not matched to a gene; V was cut back by 5 bases and J by 4 bases. CDR1 is SNHLY and CDR2 is FYNNEI in the germline V gene. The CDR3 sequence is CASSPWGQVNEKLFF. CDR3 nucleotide sequence: TGTGCCAGCAGTCCTTGGGGACAGGTTAATGAAAAACTGTTTTTT.